This T cell receptor (beta chain) was identified in a study of blood T cell repertoires in COVID-19 (dated by TCRdb to the early 2020s). For the wider study: Samples from collaborators originated in the United States, Italy and Spain and spanned both the acute and convalescent phases of COVID-19. Samples came from the ongoing ImmuneRACE study (first 160 participants) plus 1,254 subjects from 6 global collaborators. The material from the prospective study consisted of cDNA or gDNA derived from T cells, B-cell-depleted T cells, or PBMCs. The repertoires were released in a freely available public database meant as a resource for research on the immune response to SARS-CoV-2. The sample metadata nearly always contained a de-identified subject ID, COVID-19 status, age in years and sex. The dataset comprised deeply sampled blood TCRbeta repertoires from subjects exposed to, actively infected with, or recovered from COVID-19. Where available, HLA class I and class II types were taken from metadata supplied by the sample provider and were not determined by assay-based typing.

Whole blood was collected in K2EDTA tubes by collaborating institutions according to the institutions' own protocols. For TCRbeta analysis, collaborators shipped samples in one of three forms: frozen whole blood, isolated PBMCs, or DNA extracted from either of those sample types. TCRbeta CDR3 regions were amplified from genomic DNA using the immunoSEQ Assay, a bias-controlled multiplex PCR. The source study handled its data this way. Within the assay, amplification of reference gene primers was used to estimate how many nucleated cells each sample contained. To quantify the absolute abundance of each unique TCRbeta CDR3 rearrangement, sequence reads were collapsed and filtered. For each sample, productive Simpson clonality was calculated as the square root of Simpson's diversity index over productive rearrangements. The table comes from immuneACCESS by way of TCRdb, which keeps in-frame sequences with V and J called. Part of the clones is missing from these tables; in studies checked, under half for an unresolved V gene and the rest for unknown reasons. V, J and clone size reflect that table, while D and trimming were determined from the DNA. In all, the sample holds tens of thousands of clones, and approximately 91% of those were seen once. The top ten clonotypes cover about a fifth of the sample.

Overall results and qualifications from the work: The quantity of clinical and demographic metadata differed by source and by participant and was supplied without curation.

The V end loses 5 bases and the J end loses 2 bases, and a stretch of 13 bases separates them. The CDR3 spans 15 residues, from the cysteine through the phenylalanine. CDR3 DNA is the only sequence kept; it has 45 bases, read in frame from the first base. According to the germline V gene (reference sequence), CDR1 reads SEHNR and CDR2 reads FQNEAQ. Regarding this clone: This clone's antigen is unknown. No per-base quality is available; no much larger clone lies one base away.

This clonotype was obtained from a woman in her forties or fifties with active or convalescent COVID-19. The chain was built from TRBV7-9 and TRBJ2-1, with TRBD2 as a weak D call on 5 bases. Source material: peripheral blood. CDR3 sequence: CASSLTSTPYNEQFF. The bases read TGTGCCAGCAGCCTCACTAGTACCCCCTACAATGAGCAGTTCTTC.